The next 28 T cell receptor beta chains were all read from a single sample in a study of CD8+ T cells in alopecia areata. Once RNA had been extracted, it was reverse transcribed into cDNA to act as the sequencing template. Using immunoSEQ multiplex PCR, the repertoire was profiled, and TCRdb retains in-frame clones only, with some absent. Here the sample spans 65,000 to 70,000 clones, 50% to 75% being singletons. The sequencing used CD8+ T cells sorted from blood, collected at week 0. These receptors originate from a human donor with alopecia areata.

The chain combines TRBV29-1 with TRBJ1-1; D gene unclear. This CDR3 spans 12 amino acids. V lost 2 bases and J lost 0, with 4 bases in between. Germline V gene lookup returns CDR1 SQVTM and CDR2 ANQGSEA. The CDR3 nucleotides read TGCAGCGTTGAAAACATGAACACTGAAGCTTTCTTT. Its translation: CSVENMNTEAFF. Looking up the rest from reference TRBV29-1 and TRBJ1-1 gives the full variable domain: SAVISQKPSRDICQRGTSLTIQCQVDSQVTMMFWYRQQPGQSLTLIATANQGSEATYESGFVIDKFPISRPNLTFSTLTVSNMSPEDSSIYLCSVENMNTEAFFGQGTRLTVV.

This clone was seen a few times. The chain links TRBV13 to TRBJ2-7, with D unclear. This CDR3 is 12 amino acids long. In germline, CDR1 is PRHDT, CDR2 FYEKMQ (reference sequence). V lost 5 bases and J lost 3, with 8 bases in between. The CDR3 DNA reads TGTGCCAGCAGCACCGGCGGCTACGAGCAGTACTTC. It yields the protein CASSTGGYEQYF.

The gene calls are TRBV7-9 and TRBJ2-3, with D uncertain. V lost 0 bases, J lost 2 bases, and 3 bases lay in between. This CDR3 has 13 residues. Germline V gene sequence: CDR1 SEHNR, CDR2 FQNEAQ (reference sequence). As DNA, the CDR3 is TGTGCCAGCAGCTTAGCGTACACAGATACGCAGTATTTT. It specifies CASSLAYTDTQYF.

The CDR3, as DNA: TGTGCCTGGAGTGTACTGCCCGGGACAGGGGCCTCCGAGCAGTACTTC. This codes for CAWSVLPGTGASEQYF. The chain joins TRBV30 to TRBJ2-7; 10 nucleotides agree with TRBD1. The CDR3 runs 16 residues. Germline V gene lookup returns CDR1 GTSNPN and CDR2 SVGIG (reference sequence). V shed 0 bases and J 6 bases; nucleotides not matched to a gene: 11.

V usage is TRBV29-1 and J usage is TRBJ2-1; D is possibly TRBD1 or TRBD2 (5 bases each). Between the trimmed V and J ends, which lost 3 bases and 9 bases, there was a span of 24 bases. This CDR3 spans 16 amino acids. Germline-derived CDR1 and CDR2 are SQVTM and ANQGSEA. The CDR3, as DNA: TGCAGCGTTGAGGCTACAGGCGGGTTTACAATGGGTGAGCAGTTCTTC. Translating gives CSVEATGGFTMGEQFF.

This clone was picked up a small number of times. The V gene is TRBV29-1, the J gene TRBJ1-2; 7 bases line up with TRBD1. V lost 7 bases, J lost 3 bases, and 5 bases stayed unmatched. The V gene's germline CDR1 is SQVTM and CDR2 ANQGSEA. The CDR3 sequence is 12 residues long. As DNA, the CDR3 is TGCAGCGCTTGGACAGGACACTATGGCTACACCTTC. It is translated as CSAWTGHYGYTF. Based on the CDR3 plus reference TRBV29-1 and TRBJ1-2, the full variable domain is SAVISQKPSRDICQRGTSLTIQCQVDSQVTMMFWYRQQPGQSLTLIATANQGSEATYESGFVIDKFPISRPNLTFSTLTVSNMSPEDSSIYLCSAWTGHYGYTFGSGTRLTVV.

The chain carries TRBV5-1 and TRBJ2-1; 8 bases map to TRBD1. The CDR3 consists of 15 residues. V was pared by 1 base and J by 2 bases, with 2 bases of the junction left unmatched. Looked up from germline, CDR1 is SGHRS and CDR2 is YFSETQ. The CDR3 nucleotides read TGCGCCAGCAGCTTGTCAGGGGGCGCCTACAATGAGCAGTTCTTC. Translated, it gives CASSLSGGAYNEQFF.

This clone was found a few times. V is TRBV6-1 and J is TRBJ2-7; no clear D gene. V lost 3 bases, J lost 6 bases, and 9 bases lay in between. Germline CDR1 MNHNS, CDR2 SASEGT. There are 12 residues in the CDR3. CDR3 sequence (DNA): TGTGCCAGCAGTGACGTTACTGGCGAGCAGTACTTC. As protein: CASSDVTGEQYF.

This rearrangement joins TRBV28 to TRBJ1-2; D is ambiguous. The CDR3 runs to 14 residues. Deletions cut 4 bases from V and 5 bases from J, with 14 bases between. In germline, CDR1 is MDHEN, CDR2 SYDVKM. CDR3 sequence: CASSWTRTDYGYTF. As DNA, the CDR3 is TGTGCCAGCAGTTGGACGAGGACGGATTATGGCTACACCTTC.

V gene TRBV4-3 combines with J gene TRBJ2-5; 10 nucleotides align to TRBD2. CDR3 length equals 14 residues. From germline, CDR1 is LGHNA and CDR2 YSLEER. V lost 4 bases, J lost 3 bases, and 2 bases stayed unmatched. CDR3 bases: TGCGCCAGCAGCCGCGGACTAGCGGAAGAGACCCAGTACTTC. Protein sequence: CASSRGLAEETQYF.

This clone was counted a few times. The gene calls are TRBV4-3 and TRBJ2-3; 11 nucleotides align to TRBD2. The V and J ends lost 1 base and 5 bases, in that order; junction bases with no gene match: 2. The CDR3 runs to 15 residues. Germline-derived CDR1 and CDR2 are LGHNA and YSLEER. CDR3 DNA sequence: TGCGCCAGCAGCCAAGCCGGGACTAGCGGAGATACGCAGTATTTT. As protein: CASSQAGTSGDTQYF.

This clone appeared a few times. The rearrangement joins TRBV27 to TRBJ1-4, with 10 bases that match TRBD1. Germline CDR1 is MNHEY and CDR2 is SMNVEV (reference sequence). The CDR3 has 15 residues. Trimming cost V 4 bases and J 14 bases; bases outside gene matches: 13. This CDR3 reads CASSSHPGQGPPLFF. In DNA, the CDR3 is TGTGCCAGCAGTTCTCACCCGGGACAGGGGCCCCCTCTGTTTTTT.

The CDR3 DNA follows: TGTGCCTGGAGCCAGGGACTAGCGGGCAATGAGCAGTTCTTC. Its protein product is CAWSQGLAGNEQFF. The chain uses TRBV30 and TRBJ2-1; 12 bases fit TRBD2. Germline CDR1 reads GTSNPN; CDR2 reads SVGIG (reference sequence). With 3 bases clipped from V and 6 bases from J, the junction kept 3 bases outside the gene matches. The CDR3 spans 14 residues.

The J gene is TRBJ2-5, the V gene TRBV29-1; D tentatively reads TRBD1 or TRBD2 (5 bases each). CDR1 and CDR2 (germline): SQVTM, ANQGSEA. V was trimmed by 4 bases and J by 4 bases, leaving 16 bases between them. This CDR3 has 14 residues. CDR3 region: CSVVGGLQGETQYF. The CDR3 region has the DNA TGCAGCGTTGTTGGGGGTCTCCAGGGAGAGACCCAGTACTTC. Supplemented by reference TRBV29-1 and TRBJ2-5, the full variable domain reads SAVISQKPSRDICQRGTSLTIQCQVDSQVTMMFWYRQQPGQSLTLIATANQGSEATYESGFVIDKFPISRPNLTFSTLTVSNMSPEDSSIYLCSVVGGLQGETQYFGPGTRLLVL.

The J gene is TRBJ1-6, the V gene TRBV7-9; TRBD1 is a possible D gene (6 bases). The V and J ends lost 5 bases and 3 bases respectively, with 11 bases between them. From germline, CDR1 is SEHNR and CDR2 FQNEAQ (reference sequence). The CDR3 length is 15 residues. For the CDR3, the DNA is TGTGCCAGCAGCCCACCGGGACACTATAATTCACCCCTCCACTTT. It specifies CASSPPGHYNSPLHF.

The chain joins TRBV5-1 to TRBJ2-7, with D perhaps TRBD1 (6 bases). CDR3 size: 14 residues. Per germline, CDR1 SGHRS and CDR2 YFSETQ. V lost 0 bases and J 4 bases, leaving 11 bases between the germline ends. The CDR3 loop reads CASSLEFTGYEQYF. CDR3 coding DNA: TGCGCCAGCAGCTTGGAGTTTACAGGGTACGAGCAGTACTTC.

CDR3 loop: CASSFPYPPGTYGYTF. In nucleotides, the CDR3 is TGTGCCAGCAGCTTCCCCTACCCCCCGGGAACCTATGGCTACACCTTC. J is TRBJ1-2 and V is TRBV7-4; no firm D call. The CDR3 extends over 16 amino acids. V lost 3 bases and J lost 4, with 18 bases in between. Looked up from germline, CDR1 is SGHVT and CDR2 is SQSDAQ. Combining the CDR3 with reference TRBV7-4 and TRBJ1-2 gives the whole variable domain GAGVSQSPRYKVAKRGRDVALRCDSISGHVTLYWYRQTLGQGSEVLTYSQSDAQRDKSGRPSGRFSAERPERSVSTLKIQRTEQGDSAVYLCASSFPYPPGTYGYTFGSGTRLTVV.

The sample holds a few counts of this clone. The chain joins TRBV19 to TRBJ2-1; 7 bases align to TRBD2. Germline CDR1 and CDR2: LNHDA and SQIVND (reference sequence). This CDR3 contains 16 residues. J gave up 7 bases and V 1 base, and 10 bases lay outside the gene matches. The CDR3 bases are TGTGCCAGTAGTATAGTGGGCGGGGGTCCCTTAAATGAGCAGTTCTTC. It specifies CASSIVGGGPLNEQFF.

J is TRBJ2-5 and V is TRBV28; the D gene is possibly TRBD2 (6 bases). Looked up from germline, CDR1 is MDHEN and CDR2 is SYDVKM. Between the trimmed V and J ends, which lost 5 bases and 4 bases, there was a span of 20 bases. This CDR3 has 16 amino acids. The CDR3 nucleotides read TGTGCCAGCAGTGCACCCGAAGGGACTCCAGGAGAGACCCAGTACTTC. It yields the protein CASSAPEGTPGETQYF.

The chain combines TRBV9 with TRBJ2-3; D ambiguous. Germline CDR1 SGDLS, CDR2 YYNGEE. Trimming left V 3 bases short and J 2 bases short, with 10 bases between. The CDR3 is 14 residues long. Written as DNA, the CDR3 is TGTGCCAGCAGCGAACCAATCTACACAGATACGCAGTATTTT. It yields the protein CASSEPIYTDTQYF.

The chain couples TRBV5-1 to TRBJ2-7, with 7 bases that match TRBD1. Germline V gene sequence: CDR1 SGHRS, CDR2 YFSETQ. This CDR3 spans 14 amino acids. After removal of 3 bases from V and 2 bases from J, the junction contained 5 bases not matched to a gene. The CDR3: CASSWTTGTYEQYF. The CDR3 DNA reads as TGCGCCAGCAGCTGGACGACAGGGACCTACGAGCAGTACTTC.

The chain uses TRBV4-1 and TRBJ1-5, with a weak D call TRBD1 (5 bases). The CDR3 is 15 amino acids. Germline values: CDR1 MGHRA, CDR2 YSYEKL. The V and J ends lost 1 base and 7 bases respectively, with 14 bases between them. The DNA of the CDR3 is TGCGCCAGCAGCCAAGGGGGAGGGGCGGGACAGCCCCAGCATTTT. This sequence encodes CASSQGGGAGQPQHF.

A few counts support this clone. The V call is TRBV29-1, the J call TRBJ2-5; D tentatively fits TRBD1 or TRBD2 (6 bases each). The CDR3 sequence is 14 residues long. The germline V and J ends were trimmed by 2 bases and 5 bases, with 15 bases remaining between them. Germline V lookup: CDR1 SQVTM, CDR2 ANQGSEA. This chain's CDR3 is CSVERWGADETQYF. CDR3 DNA: TGCAGCGTTGAACGTTGGGGGGCGGACGAGACCCAGTACTTC.

This clone occurred once. This rearrangement joins TRBV2 to TRBJ2-1; TRBD1 is a possible D gene (5 bases). Looked up from germline, CDR1 is SNHLY and CDR2 is FYNNEI. The CDR3 spans 15 residues. V lost 7 bases and J 0 bases, leaving 13 bases between the germline ends. CDR3 sequence (DNA): TGTGCCAGCAAGATTGGGGCTAGCTCCTACAATGAGCAGTTCTTC. Its translation: CASKIGASSYNEQFF.

This sequence joins TRBV7-2 and TRBJ1-4, with 9 bases identical to TRBD1. The CDR3 covers 16 residues. The V gene end was trimmed by 2 bases and the J gene end by 5 bases; junction bases not matched to a gene: 6. Germline V lookup: CDR1 SGHTA, CDR2 FQGNSA. The CDR3 here is CASSLSFGQGNEKLFF. The CDR3 bases are TGTGCCAGCAGCTTATCGTTCGGACAGGGGAATGAAAAACTGTTTTTT.

This clone was seen only once. In DNA form, the CDR3 reads TGCAGCGCGGGGGCCGGGACTTACACTGAAGCTTTCTTT. It specifies CSAGAGTYTEAFF. The chain joins TRBV29-1 to TRBJ1-1, with D possibly matching TRBD1 (6 bases). V lost 7 bases and J lost 3, with 15 bases in between. There are 13 residues in the CDR3. Germline assignment: CDR1 SQVTM and CDR2 ANQGSEA.

This chain joins TRBV30 and TRBJ2-1; maybe TRBD2 (5 bases). The CDR3 extends over 14 amino acids. Per germline, CDR1 GTSNPN and CDR2 SVGIG (reference sequence). V lost 2 bases to trimming and J lost 6 bases, with 14 bases between them. CDR3 coding DNA: TGTGCCTGGAGTCCTAGCTACCTGGGCAATGAGCAGTTCTTC. Translating gives CAWSPSYLGNEQFF.

This clone was seen a few times. The rearrangement uses TRBV7-9 and TRBJ2-7; 9 positions match TRBD1. Looked up from germline, CDR1 is SEHNR and CDR2 is FQNEAQ (reference sequence). Trimming cost V 5 bases and J 7 bases; bases outside gene matches: 9. This CDR3 contains 14 residues. CDR3 in amino acids: CASSLQGAPGEQYF. The CDR3, as DNA: TGTGCCAGCAGCCTACAGGGGGCGCCGGGGGAGCAGTACTTC.